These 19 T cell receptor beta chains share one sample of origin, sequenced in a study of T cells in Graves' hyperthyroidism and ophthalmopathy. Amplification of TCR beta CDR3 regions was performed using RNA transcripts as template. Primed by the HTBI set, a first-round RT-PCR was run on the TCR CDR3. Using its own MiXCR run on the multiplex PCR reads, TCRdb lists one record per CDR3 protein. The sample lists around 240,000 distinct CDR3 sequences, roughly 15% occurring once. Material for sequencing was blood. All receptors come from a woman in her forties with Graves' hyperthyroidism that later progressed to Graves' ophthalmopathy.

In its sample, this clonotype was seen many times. CDR3: CATSNIAGETQYF. As DNA, the CDR3 is TGTGCCACCAGCAATATAGCGGGAGAGACCCAGTACTTC. The chain joins TRBV15 to TRBJ2-5; 7 bases map to TRBD2. CDR3 length equals 13 residues. Per germline, CDR1 LNHNV and CDR2 YYDKDF (reference sequence). V trimming: 4 bases; J trimming: 4 bases; junction bases outside the gene matches: 3.

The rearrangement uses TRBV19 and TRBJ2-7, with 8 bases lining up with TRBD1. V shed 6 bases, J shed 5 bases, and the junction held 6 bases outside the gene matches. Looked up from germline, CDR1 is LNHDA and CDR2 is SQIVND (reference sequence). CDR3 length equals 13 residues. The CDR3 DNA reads TGTGCCAGTAGGAAGGGACAGGCGAACGAGCAGTACTTC. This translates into CASRKGQANEQYF.

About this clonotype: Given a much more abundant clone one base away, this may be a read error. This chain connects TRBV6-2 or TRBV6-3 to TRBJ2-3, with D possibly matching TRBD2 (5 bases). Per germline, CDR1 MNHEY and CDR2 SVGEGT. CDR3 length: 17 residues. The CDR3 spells CAISYSLSIWEFGTQYF. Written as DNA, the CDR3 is TGTGCCATCAGTTACTCGTTATCGATATGGGAGTTTGGTACGCAGTATTTT.

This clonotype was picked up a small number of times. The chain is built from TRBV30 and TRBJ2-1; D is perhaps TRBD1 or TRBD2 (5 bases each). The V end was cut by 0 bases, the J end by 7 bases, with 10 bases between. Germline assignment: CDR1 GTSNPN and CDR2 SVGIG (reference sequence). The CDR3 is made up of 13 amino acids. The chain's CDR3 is CAWSVVWGNEQFF. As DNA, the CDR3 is TGTGCCTGGAGTGTTGTTTGGGGGAATGAGCAGTTCTTC. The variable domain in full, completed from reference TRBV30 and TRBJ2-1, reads SQTIHQWPATLVQPVGSPLSLECTVEGTSNPNLYWYRQAAGRGLQLLFYSVGIGQISSEVPQNLSASRPQDRQFILSSKKLLLSDSGFYLCAWSVVWGNEQFFGPGTRLTVL.

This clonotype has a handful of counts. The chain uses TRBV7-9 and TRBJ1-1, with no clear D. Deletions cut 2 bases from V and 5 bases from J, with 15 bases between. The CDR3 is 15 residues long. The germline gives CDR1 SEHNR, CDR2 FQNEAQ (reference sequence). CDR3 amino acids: CASSLRAGRRTEAFF. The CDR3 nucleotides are TGTGCCAGCAGCTTAAGAGCGGGTCGCCGGACTGAAGCTTTCTTT.

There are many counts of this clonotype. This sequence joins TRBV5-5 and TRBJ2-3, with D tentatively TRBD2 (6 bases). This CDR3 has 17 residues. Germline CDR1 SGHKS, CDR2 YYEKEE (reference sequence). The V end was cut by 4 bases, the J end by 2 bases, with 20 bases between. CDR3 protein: CASSPLSLADFTDTQYF. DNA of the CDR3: TGTGCCAGCAGCCCGTTGTCACTAGCAGATTTCACAGATACGCAGTATTTT.

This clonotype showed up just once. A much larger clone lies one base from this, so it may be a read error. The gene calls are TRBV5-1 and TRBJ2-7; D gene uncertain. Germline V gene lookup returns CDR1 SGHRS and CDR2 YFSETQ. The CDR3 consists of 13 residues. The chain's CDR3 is CASSLDPFYEKYF. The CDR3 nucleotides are TGCGCCAGCAGCTTGGATCCCTTTTACGAGAAGTACTTC.

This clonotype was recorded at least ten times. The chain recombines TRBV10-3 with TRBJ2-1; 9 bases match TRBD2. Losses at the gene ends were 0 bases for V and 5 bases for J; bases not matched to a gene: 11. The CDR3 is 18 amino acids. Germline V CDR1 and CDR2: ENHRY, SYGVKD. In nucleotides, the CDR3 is TGTGCCATCAGTGAGTCGGGCGGCGGGAGGGCCGAAAACAATGAGCAGTTCTTC. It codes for CAISESGGGRAENNEQFF.

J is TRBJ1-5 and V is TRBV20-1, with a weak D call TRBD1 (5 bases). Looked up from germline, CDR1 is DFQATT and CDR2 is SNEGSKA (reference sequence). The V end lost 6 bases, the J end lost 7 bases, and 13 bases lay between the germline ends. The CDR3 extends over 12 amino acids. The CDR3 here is CSARGSLQPQHF. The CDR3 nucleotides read TGCAGTGCGAGGGGCAGTCTGCAGCCCCAGCATTTT.

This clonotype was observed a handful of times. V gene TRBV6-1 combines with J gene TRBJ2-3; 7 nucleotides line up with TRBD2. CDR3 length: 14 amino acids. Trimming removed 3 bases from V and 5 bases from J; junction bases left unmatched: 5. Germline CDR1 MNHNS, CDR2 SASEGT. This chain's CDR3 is CASSDPQRGDTQYF. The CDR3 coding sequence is TGTGCCAGCAGTGATCCCCAGCGGGGAGATACGCAGTATTTT.

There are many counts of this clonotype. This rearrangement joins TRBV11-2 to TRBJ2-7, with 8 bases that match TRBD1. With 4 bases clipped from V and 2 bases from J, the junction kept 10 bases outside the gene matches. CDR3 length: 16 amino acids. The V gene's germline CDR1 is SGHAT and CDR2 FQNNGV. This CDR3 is CASSSLHRGNAYEQYF. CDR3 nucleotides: TGTGCCAGCAGCTCCCTGCACAGGGGGAATGCCTACGAGCAGTACTTC.

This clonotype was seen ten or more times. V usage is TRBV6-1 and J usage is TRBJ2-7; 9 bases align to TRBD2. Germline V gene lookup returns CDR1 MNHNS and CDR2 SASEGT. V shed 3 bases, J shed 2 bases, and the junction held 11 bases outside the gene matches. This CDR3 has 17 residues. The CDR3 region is CASSEGGRAGYAYEQYF. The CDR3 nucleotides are TGTGCCAGCAGTGAGGGCGGGAGGGCCGGTTATGCCTACGAGCAGTACTTC.

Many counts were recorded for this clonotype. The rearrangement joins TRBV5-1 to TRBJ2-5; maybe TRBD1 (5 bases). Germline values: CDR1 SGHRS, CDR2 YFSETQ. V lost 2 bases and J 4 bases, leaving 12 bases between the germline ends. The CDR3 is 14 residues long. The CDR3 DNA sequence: TGCGCCAGCAGCTTTAAAGGGGCTACAGAGACCCAGTACTTC. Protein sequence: CASSFKGATETQYF.

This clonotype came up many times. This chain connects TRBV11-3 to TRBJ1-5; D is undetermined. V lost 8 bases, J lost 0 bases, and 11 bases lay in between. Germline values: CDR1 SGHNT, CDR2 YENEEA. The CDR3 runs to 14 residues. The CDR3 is CASHGRNSNQPQHF. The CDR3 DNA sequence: TGTGCCAGCCATGGACGGAATAGCAATCAGCCCCAGCATTTT.

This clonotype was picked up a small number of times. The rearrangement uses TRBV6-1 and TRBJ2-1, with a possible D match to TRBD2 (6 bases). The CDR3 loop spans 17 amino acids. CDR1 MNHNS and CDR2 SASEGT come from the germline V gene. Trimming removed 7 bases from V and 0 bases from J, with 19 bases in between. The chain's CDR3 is CASNGRLAKSSYNEQFF. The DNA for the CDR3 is TGTGCCAGCAACGGACGGCTAGCGAAGAGCTCCTACAATGAGCAGTTCTTC.

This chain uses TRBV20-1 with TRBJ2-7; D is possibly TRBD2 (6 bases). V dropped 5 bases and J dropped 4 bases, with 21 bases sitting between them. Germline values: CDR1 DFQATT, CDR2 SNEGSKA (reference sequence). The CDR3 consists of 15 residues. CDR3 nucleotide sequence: TGCAGTGCTCTCGGGCCGGGACTTCCCGTTTACGAGCAGTACTTC. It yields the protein CSALGPGLPVYEQYF.

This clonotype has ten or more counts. CDR3 amino acids: CASSLGQDYEQYF. In DNA form, the CDR3 reads TGCGCCAGCAGCTTGGGGCAAGACTACGAGCAGTACTTC. The chain carries TRBV5-1 and TRBJ2-7, with D hard to call. This CDR3 comprises 13 residues. The V gene lost 0 bases and the J gene lost 3 bases, with 7 bases spanning the gap. Germline V gene data show CDR1 as SGHRS and CDR2 as YFSETQ.

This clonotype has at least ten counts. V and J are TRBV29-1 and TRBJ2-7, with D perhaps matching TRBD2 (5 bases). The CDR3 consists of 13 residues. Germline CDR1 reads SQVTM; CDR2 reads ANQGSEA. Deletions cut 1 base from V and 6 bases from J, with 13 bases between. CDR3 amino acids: CSVEGGPPPEQYF. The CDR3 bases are TGCAGCGTTGAAGGCGGGCCACCACCCGAGCAGTACTTC.

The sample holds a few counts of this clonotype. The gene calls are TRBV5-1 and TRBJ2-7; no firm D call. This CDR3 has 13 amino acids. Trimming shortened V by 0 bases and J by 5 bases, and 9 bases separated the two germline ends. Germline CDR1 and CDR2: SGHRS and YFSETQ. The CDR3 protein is CASSLVGLDEQYF. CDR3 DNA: TGCGCCAGCAGCTTGGTAGGGTTGGACGAGCAGTACTTC.